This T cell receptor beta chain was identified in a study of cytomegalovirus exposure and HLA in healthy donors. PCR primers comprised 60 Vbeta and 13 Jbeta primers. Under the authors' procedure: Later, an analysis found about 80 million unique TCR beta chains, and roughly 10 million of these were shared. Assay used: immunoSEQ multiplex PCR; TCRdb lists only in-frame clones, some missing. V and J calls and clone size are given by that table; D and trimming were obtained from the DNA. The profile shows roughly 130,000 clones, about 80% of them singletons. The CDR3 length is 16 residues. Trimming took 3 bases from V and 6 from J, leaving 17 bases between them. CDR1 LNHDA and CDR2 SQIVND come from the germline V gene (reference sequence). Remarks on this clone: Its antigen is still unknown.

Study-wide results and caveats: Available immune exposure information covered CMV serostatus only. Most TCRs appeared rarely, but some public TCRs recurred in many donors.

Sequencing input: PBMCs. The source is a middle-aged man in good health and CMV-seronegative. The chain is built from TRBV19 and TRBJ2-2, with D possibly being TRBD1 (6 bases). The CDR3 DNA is TGTGCCAGTAGTATGCACGGCAGGGGAAAGGCCGGGGAGCTGTTTTTT. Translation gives CASSMHGRGKAGELFF.